This TCR beta chain was recovered during a study of CD8 T cells in ankylosing spondylitis. The study's findings and limits: Disease-associated clonotypes exhibited CD8+ identity and were relatively infrequent in peripheral blood. Blood from ankylosing spondylitis patients appeared to carry a characteristic roughly eight-variant TCR beta motif.

Making the TCR beta libraries involved quantitative 5'-RACE with molecular barcodes. From the 5' RACE reads, TCRdb called clonotypes with MiXCR, one entry per CDR3 protein. The sample consists of about 340,000 distinct CDR3 sequences, roughly 20% of them appearing once. To note about this clonotype: Its antigen is unidentified.

J gave up 4 bases and V 2 bases, and 11 bases lay outside the gene matches. Germline assignment: CDR1 SGHVS and CDR2 FNYEAQ. The CDR3 runs to 16 residues. The V call is TRBV7-6, the J call TRBJ2-7; 7 bases agree with TRBD1. The clonotype originates from a male donor with ankylosing spondylitis or in good health (not recorded which). The sequenced sample was blood, either unsorted or a sorted T cell fraction (not recorded which). The CDR3 DNA reads TGTGCCAGCAGCTTATCGGCCGGGACAGCCGCTTACGAGCAGTACTTC. As protein: CASSLSAGTAAYEQYF. Drawing the rest from reference TRBV7-6 and TRBJ2-7, the complete variable domain is GAGVSQSPRYKVTKRGQDVALRCDPISGHVSLYWYRQALGQGPEFLTYFNYEAQQDKSGLPNDRFSAERPEGSISTLTIQRTEQRDSAMYRCASSLSAGTAAYEQYFGPGTRLTVT.